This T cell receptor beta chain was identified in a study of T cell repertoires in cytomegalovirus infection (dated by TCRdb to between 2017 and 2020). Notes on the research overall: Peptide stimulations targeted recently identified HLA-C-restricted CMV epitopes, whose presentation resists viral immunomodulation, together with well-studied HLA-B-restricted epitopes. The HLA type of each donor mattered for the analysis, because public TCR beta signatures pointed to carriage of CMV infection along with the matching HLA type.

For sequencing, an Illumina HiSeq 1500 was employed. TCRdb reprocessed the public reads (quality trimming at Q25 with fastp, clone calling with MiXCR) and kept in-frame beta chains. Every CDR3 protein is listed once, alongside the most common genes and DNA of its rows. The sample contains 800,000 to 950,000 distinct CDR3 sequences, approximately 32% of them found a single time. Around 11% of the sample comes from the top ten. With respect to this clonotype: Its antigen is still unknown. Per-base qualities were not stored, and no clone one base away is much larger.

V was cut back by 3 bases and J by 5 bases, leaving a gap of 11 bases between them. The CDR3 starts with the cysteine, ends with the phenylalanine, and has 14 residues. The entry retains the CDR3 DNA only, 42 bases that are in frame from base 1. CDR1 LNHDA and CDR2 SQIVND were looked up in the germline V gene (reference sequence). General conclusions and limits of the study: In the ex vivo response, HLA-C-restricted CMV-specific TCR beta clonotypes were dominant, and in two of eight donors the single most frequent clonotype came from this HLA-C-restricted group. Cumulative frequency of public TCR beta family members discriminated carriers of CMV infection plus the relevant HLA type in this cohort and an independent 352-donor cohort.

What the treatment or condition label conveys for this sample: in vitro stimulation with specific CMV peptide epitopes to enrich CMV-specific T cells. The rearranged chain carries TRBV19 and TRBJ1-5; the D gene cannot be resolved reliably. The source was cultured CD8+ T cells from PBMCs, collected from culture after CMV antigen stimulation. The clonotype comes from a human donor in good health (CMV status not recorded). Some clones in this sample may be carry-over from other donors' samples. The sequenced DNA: TGTGCCAGTAGTATGACGGCTAGTCATCAGCCCCAGCATTTT. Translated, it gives CASSMTASHQPQHF.